This note documents a single T cell receptor beta chain sequence. The target antigen is unknown. Some clones are missing from TCRdb's copy, which holds only in-frame ones; the method was immunoSEQ multiplex PCR. The sample consists of roughly 130,000 clones, around nine tenths of them appearing once. The source of the sample is a study of PD-1 blockade in mismatch repair-deficient tumors. Study details: Enrolled about 2013-2017, patients had progressing, pretreated mismatch repair-deficient cancers of 12 to 13 types.

The CDR3 is 14 residues long. Per germline, CDR1 GTSNPN and CDR2 SVGIG (reference sequence). Trimming took off 0 bases at V and 1 base at J, with 9 bases between the two ends. Every patient had mismatch repair deficiency by PCR or immunohistochemistry. A few pembrolizumab responders had their TCRs sequenced. Broader study findings: Rapid post-treatment expansion, then contraction, generally preceding radiologic response, marked tumor-resident clones.

The TCR comes from an adult with mismatch repair-deficient cancer. The starting material was peripheral blood, obtained approximately 69 weeks after starting pembrolizumab. This chain uses TRBV30 with TRBJ1-1; tentatively, D is TRBD1 (5 bases). For the CDR3, the DNA is TGTGCCTGGAGTGTCAACGGGGGGAACACTGAAGCTTTCTTT. This sequence encodes CAWSVNGGNTEAFF.